Sequencing of this T cell receptor (beta chain) was carried out in a study of T cell repertoires in cytomegalovirus infection. Background on the study: HLA-C-restricted CMV epitopes, recently identified, and well-studied HLA-B-restricted ones were used by the study.

General observations from the study: Based on cumulative public TCR beta family frequency, carriers of CMV plus the relevant HLA were identified. Ex vivo, HLA-C-restricted CMV-specific TCR beta clonotypes prevailed over the rest of the response.

This CDR3 region has 15 residues. Germline lookup yields CDR1 SEHNR and CDR2 FQNEAQ (reference sequence). Trimming cost V 3 bases and J 7 bases; bases outside gene matches: 0. TCRdb reprocessed the reads via MiXCR and lists one record per CDR3 protein. The table records about 770,000 distinct CDR3 sequences, around 29% of them present only once. At least ten counts were recorded for this clonotype. Its target is not known. V gene TRBV7-9 combines with J gene TRBJ2-1; 16 bases map to TRBD2. Sample: cultured CD8+ T cells from PBMCs, taken from culture after CMV antigen stimulation. The TCR originated in a human donor in good health (CMV status not recorded). Some clones in this sample may be carry-over from other donors' samples. The CDR3 reads CASSLGLAGGNEQFF. The CDR3, as DNA: TGTGCCAGCAGCTTGGGACTAGCGGGGGGGAATGAGCAGTTCTTC. Supplemented by reference TRBV7-9 and TRBJ2-1, the full variable domain reads DTGVSQNPRHKITKRGQNVTFRCDPISEHNRLYWYRQTLGQGPEFLTYFQNEAQLEKSRLLSDRFSAERPKGSFSTLEIQRTEQGDSAMYLCASSLGLAGGNEQFFGPGTRLTVL.